The 15 T cell receptor beta chains given below trace back to one sample, sequenced in a study of neurological immune-mediated disorders. TCRdb analysed the 5' RACE reads with MiXCR anew, one entry per CDR3 protein. The sample shows roughly 100,000 distinct CDR3 sequences, around 3.3% of them seen only once. Material: PBMCs. These receptors all come from a woman aged 18-29 years with multiple sclerosis.

This clonotype was recorded many times. CDR3 residues: CASSESVSGANVLTF. The CDR3 DNA follows: TGCGCCAGCTCGGAGTCCGTCTCTGGGGCCAACGTCCTGACTTTC. The chain is built from TRBV5-1 and TRBJ2-6; D is uncertain. The length of the CDR3 is 15 residues. With 7 bases removed from V and 0 bases from J, the gap between germline ends came to 11 bases. CDR1 is SGHRS, CDR2 YFSETQ, per germline.

This chain links TRBV7-2 with TRBJ1-2; D is ambiguous. V gave up 1 base and J gave up 4 bases, with 7 bases separating them. The germline V gene has CDR1 SGHTA and CDR2 FQGNSA. The CDR3 totals 13 residues. The CDR3 DNA is TGTGCCAGCAGCTTAGTTGCGGGCTATGGCTACACCTTC. This gives the protein CASSLVAGYGYTF.

The table lists this clonotype with many counts. The chain recombines TRBV6-5 with TRBJ2-1, with D unresolved. Germline lookup yields CDR1 MNHEY and CDR2 SVGAGI. With 6 bases removed from V and 3 bases from J, the gap between germline ends came to 12 bases. CDR3 length equals 14 residues. The CDR3 is CASRVGSFYNEQFF. Written as DNA, the CDR3 is TGTGCCAGCAGAGTGGGGTCCTTCTACAATGAGCAGTTCTTC.

This clonotype was seen many times. The V call is TRBV20-1, the J call TRBJ2-1, with 9 positions matching TRBD2. The germline V gene encodes CDR1 DFQATT and CDR2 SNEGSKA (reference sequence). The J segment lost 8 bases and the V segment lost 5 bases, leaving 10 bases of the junction unmatched. This CDR3 is built from 14 residues. The CDR3 region has the DNA TGCAGTGCTGCAACTAGCGGGTTAAAATATGAGCAGTTCTTC. Translating it yields CSAATSGLKYEQFF.

This clonotype showed up many times. The chain has TRBV28 and TRBJ2-7; 7 positions agree with TRBD2. There are 15 residues in the CDR3. The germline gives CDR1 MDHEN, CDR2 SYDVKM. V was clipped by 5 bases and J by 2 bases; unmatched bases: 9. CDR3 in amino acids: CASSVVASGPYEQYF. CDR3 sequence (DNA): TGTGCCAGCAGTGTCGTCGCTAGCGGACCCTACGAGCAGTACTTC.

This clonotype has just a few counts. Being one base from a much bigger clone, this may be a read error. The V gene is TRBV13, the J gene TRBJ2-3; perhaps TRBD1 as D (5 bases). The J call is uncertain, as TRBJ1-5 better fits the DNA end. This CDR3 has 15 residues. Germline CDR1 reads PRHDT; CDR2 reads FYEKMQ (reference sequence). The CDR3 region is CASSLLGAGTDTQHF. For the CDR3, the DNA is TGTGCCAGCAGCTTACTCGGGGCCGGCACAGATACGCAGCATTTT.

This clonotype was recorded at least ten times. This chain uses TRBV5-5 with TRBJ1-6; no definite D call. CDR1 SGHKS and CDR2 YYEKEE come from the germline V gene (reference sequence). CDR3 length equals 15 residues. The V and J ends lost 1 base and 3 bases respectively, with 8 bases between them. CDR3 DNA: TGTGCCAGCAGCTTGAGCCAGCTCTATAATTCACCCCTCCACTTT. Residues: CASSLSQLYNSPLHF.

In its sample, this clonotype was seen many times. The gene calls are TRBV6-1 and TRBJ2-2; D gene ambiguous. The CDR3 is 15 residues long. Germline V gives CDR1 MNHNS, CDR2 SASEGT. Trimming pared 0 bases from V and 0 bases from J, leaving 5 bases between. The CDR3 sequence: CASSEAGANTGELFF. For the CDR3, the DNA is TGTGCCAGCAGTGAAGCTGGGGCGAACACCGGGGAGCTGTTTTTT.

This clonotype was seen many times. The rearrangement joins TRBV7-9 to TRBJ2-3, with D possibly being TRBD1 (5 bases). This CDR3 comprises 15 residues. Germline V gives CDR1 SEHNR, CDR2 FQNEAQ (reference sequence). Trimming left V 2 bases short and J 4 bases short, with 13 bases between. CDR3 DNA: TGTGCCAGCAGCTTAAGTCAGGGATTGGCAGATACGCAGTATTTT. The encoded protein is CASSLSQGLADTQYF. Full variable domain (missing parts from reference TRBV7-9 and TRBJ2-3): DTGVSQNPRHKITKRGQNVTFRCDPISEHNRLYWYRQTLGQGPEFLTYFQNEAQLEKSRLLSDRFSAERPKGSFSTLEIQRTEQGDSAMYLCASSLSQGLADTQYFGPGTRLTVL.

This clonotype was seen repeatedly, ten times or more. The genes are TRBV4-1 and TRBJ1-5; D might be TRBD1 (5 bases). Trimming took 0 bases from V and 7 from J, leaving 10 bases between them. The CDR3 sequence is 14 residues long. Germline CDR1 MGHRA, CDR2 YSYEKL. The CDR3 DNA reads TGCGCCAGCAGCCAAGATCCCGGGACCCAGCCCCAGCATTTT. Translation gives CASSQDPGTQPQHF.

In its sample, this clonotype was seen many times. At one end the junction does not follow the germline gene, possibly because of a read error. The chain carries TRBV5-6 and TRBJ2-7; no firm D call. Germline V gene data show CDR1 as SGHDT and CDR2 as YYEEEE. The CDR3 consists of 12 residues. The CDR3 spells CASSLASYEQYF. The CDR3 DNA sequence: TGCGCCAGCAGCTTGGCCTCCTACGAGCAGTACTTC.

This clonotype appeared many times. One junction end does not reproduce the germline sequence, and a read error may be involved. V usage is TRBV18 and J usage is TRBJ1-1; D is uncertain. Per the germline V gene, CDR1 is KGHSH and CDR2 is LQKENI. CDR3 size: 14 residues. In nucleotides, the CDR3 is TGTGCCAGCTCCCCACCGGGTATGAACACTGAAGCTTTCTTT. Protein sequence: CASSPPGMNTEAFF.

This clonotype was picked up many times. J is TRBJ1-3 and V is TRBV15; the match to TRBD1 covers 7 bases. The CDR3 sequence is 18 residues long. Per the germline V gene, CDR1 is LNHNV and CDR2 is YYDKDF (reference sequence). Trimming at V came to 0 bases and at J to 0 bases, leaving 8 bases not matched to a gene. The CDR3 loop reads CATSRDWGGQSSGNTIYF. The CDR3 region has the DNA TGTGCCACCAGCAGAGATTGGGGGGGACAGAGCTCTGGAAACACCATATATTTT.

This clonotype has more than one count but fewer than ten. V and J are TRBV20-1 and TRBJ1-2; D is unresolved. The CDR3 is 12 amino acids. Germline CDR1 DFQATT, CDR2 SNEGSKA (reference sequence). Deletions cut 8 bases from V and 2 bases from J, with 12 bases between. This CDR3 is CSLLRVNYGYTF. The CDR3, as DNA: TGCAGTCTCCTAAGGGTAAACTATGGCTACACCTTC.

This clonotype was counted many times. V usage is TRBV2 and J usage is TRBJ2-5; D is uncertain. Looked up from germline, CDR1 is SNHLY and CDR2 is FYNNEI. The CDR3 is 12 amino acids. Deletions cut 5 bases from V and 1 base from J, with 5 bases between. This chain's CDR3 is CASSRLQETQYF. The CDR3 region has the DNA TGTGCCAGCAGTAGACTCCAAGAGACCCAGTACTTC.